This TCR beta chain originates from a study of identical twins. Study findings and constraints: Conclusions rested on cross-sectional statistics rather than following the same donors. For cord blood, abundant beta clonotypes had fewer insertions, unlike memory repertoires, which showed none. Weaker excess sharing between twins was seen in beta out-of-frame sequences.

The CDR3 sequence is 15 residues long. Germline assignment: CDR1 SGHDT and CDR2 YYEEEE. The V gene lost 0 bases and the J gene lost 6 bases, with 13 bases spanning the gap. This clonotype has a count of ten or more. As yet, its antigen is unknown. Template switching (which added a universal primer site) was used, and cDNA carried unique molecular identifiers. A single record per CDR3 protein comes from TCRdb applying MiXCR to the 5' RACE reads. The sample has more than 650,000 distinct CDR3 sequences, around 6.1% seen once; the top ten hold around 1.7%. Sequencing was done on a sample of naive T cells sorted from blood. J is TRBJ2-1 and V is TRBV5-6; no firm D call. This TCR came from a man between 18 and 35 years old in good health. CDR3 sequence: CASSLVLEYPNEQFF. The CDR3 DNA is TGTGCCAGCAGCTTGGTTCTAGAGTATCCCAATGAGCAGTTCTTC.